This T cell receptor (beta chain) was captured in a study of PD-1 blockade in classical Hodgkin lymphoma. This CDR3 is 15 amino acids long. V was shortened by 0 bases and J by 5 bases, with 13 bases between the two germline ends. Germline CDR1 and CDR2: LGHNA and YSLEER. Study-level points and caveats: Complete responders matched newly diagnosed patients in baseline diversity.

No patient escaped relapse after autologous stem cell transplantation, and brentuximab vedotin exposure varied. Starting with thawed PBMCs, CD4+ T cells were purified by magnetic negative selection. For this clone: What it binds is not known.

Sequencing used immunoSEQ multiplex PCR; TCRdb keeps in-frame clones, though not all of them. The sample contains under 8,000 clones, about 77% of which appear only once. The specimen was CD4+ T cells from blood, collected at baseline. The chain links TRBV4-3 to TRBJ1-1, with D possibly being TRBD1 (5 bases). The clonotype originates from a human donor with classical Hodgkin lymphoma. In nucleotides, the CDR3 is TGCGCCAGCAGCCAAGATGCGGGGGGGTTGACTGAAGCTTTCTTT. Translating gives CASSQDAGGLTEAFF.